Listed here are 19 T cell receptor beta chains from one sample, sequenced in a study of blood T cells in healthy people across ages. A second PCR, run for about 7 to 12 cycles, used a sample-barcoded 5' primer plus a J-beta primer mix. TCRdb recomputed calls from the 5' RACE reads with MiXCR, one row per CDR3 protein. The sample has approximately 780,000 distinct CDR3 sequences, around 24% seen once; the top ten hold approximately 2.9%. In addition, the sample was reused for a study of T cells of mothers and their children.

The sample taken for sequencing was blood. Source of these receptors: a boy aged 5-17 years in good health.

V is TRBV7-3 and J is TRBJ2-5, with D perhaps TRBD1 (6 bases). The CDR3 spans 16 residues. Between the trimmed V and J ends, which lost 5 bases and 2 bases, there was a span of 18 bases. The germline V gene encodes CDR1 SGHTA and CDR2 FQGTGA. The CDR3 region is CASSTVGGVSQETQYF. The CDR3 nucleotides read TGTGCCAGCAGCACCGTAGGGGGTGTCTCTCAAGAGACCCAGTACTTC.

The J gene is TRBJ2-3, the V gene TRBV20-1, with 10 bases that match TRBD2. Germline V CDR1 and CDR2: DFQATT, SNEGSKA (reference sequence). V lost 3 bases to trimming and J lost 2 bases; unmatched junction nucleotides: 8. This CDR3 spans 16 amino acids. CDR3 sequence (DNA): TGCAGTGCTAGCCCCCCACTAGCGGGGTCCACAGATACGCAGTATTTT. Its translation: CSASPPLAGSTDTQYF.

In DNA, the CDR3 is TGTGCCAGCAGACCTATTCGGGACCGCGACTACAATGAGCAGTTCTTC. Amino acids: CASRPIRDRDYNEQFF. The rearrangement uses TRBV6-1 and TRBJ2-1; D is possibly TRBD1 or TRBD2 (5 bases each). Germline assignment: CDR1 MNHNS and CDR2 SASEGT. The CDR3 loop spans 16 amino acids. The V end was cut by 6 bases, the J end by 3 bases, with 18 bases between.

The chain combines TRBV6-5 with TRBJ2-5; 7 bases are shared with TRBD2. V shed 7 bases and J 7 bases; nucleotides not matched to a gene: 6. Germline CDR1 MNHEY, CDR2 SVGAGI. The CDR3 loop spans 12 amino acids. The CDR3 DNA follows: TGTGCCAGCACTAGCGGCAAGTTGACCCAGTACTTC. It codes for CASTSGKLTQYF.

This clonotype was detected many times. The genes are TRBV12-3 or TRBV12-4 and TRBJ1-2; 9 positions match TRBD1. V trimming: 5 bases; J trimming: 4 bases; junction bases outside the gene matches: 5. The CDR3 extends over 14 amino acids. This chain's CDR3 is CASSPDRGSYGYTF. The CDR3 DNA sequence: TGTGCCAGCAGTCCGGACAGGGGCTCCTATGGCTACACCTTC.

In its sample, this clonotype was seen a few times. Germline is not matched at one junction end, which may reflect a read error. The chain recombines TRBV12-3 or TRBV12-4 with TRBJ2-1; the match to TRBD1 covers 11 bases. The CDR3 totals 13 residues. The CDR3 DNA follows: TGTGCCAGCGGGACAGGGGGGAACAACGAGCAGTTCTTC. As protein: CASGTGGNNEQFF.

The chain joins TRBV6-1 to TRBJ2-1; D ambiguous. Germline lookup yields CDR1 MNHNS and CDR2 SASEGT. CDR3 size: 12 residues. The V end was cut by 8 bases, the J end by 3 bases, with 8 bases between. CDR3 bases: TGTGCCAGCGATCAGTTCTACAATGAGCAGTTCTTC. Protein product: CASDQFYNEQFF.

The rearrangement joins TRBV5-1 to TRBJ2-1; no definite D call. CDR3 length: 13 amino acids. Between the trimmed V and J ends, which lost 3 bases and 8 bases, there was a span of 12 bases. Germline lookup yields CDR1 SGHRS and CDR2 YFSETQ. CDR3 sequence: CASSYSTAHEQFF. The CDR3 DNA sequence: TGCGCCAGCAGCTACTCCACGGCGCATGAGCAGTTCTTC.

There are a few counts of this clonotype. The rearrangement uses TRBV20-1 and TRBJ1-2; D is uncertain. The ends were cut back, 1 base at V and 12 bases at J, with 18 bases in the middle. This CDR3 spans 13 amino acids. Germline values: CDR1 DFQATT, CDR2 SNEGSKA (reference sequence). The CDR3 sequence: CSARGPRSEIHTF. CDR3 DNA sequence: TGCAGTGCTAGAGGTCCGCGCTCCGAAATCCACACCTTC.

The chain recombines TRBV7-9 with TRBJ1-1, with D possibly being TRBD1 (5 bases). The ends were cut back, 3 bases at V and 1 base at J, with 12 bases in the middle. Germline V gene sequence: CDR1 SEHNR, CDR2 FQNEAQ (reference sequence). This CDR3 is built from 15 residues. The CDR3 nucleotides are TGTGCCAGCAGCTTCCTCATGGGGCAGAACACTGAAGCTTTCTTT. Protein product: CASSFLMGQNTEAFF.

This rearrangement joins TRBV5-1 to TRBJ2-3; D is unresolved. This CDR3 is 14 amino acids long. Germline loops: CDR1 SGHRS, CDR2 YFSETQ. The V and J ends lost 0 bases and 4 bases respectively, with 9 bases between them. The CDR3 spells CASSLEVGSDTQYF. CDR3 DNA: TGCGCCAGCAGCTTGGAAGTAGGGTCAGATACGCAGTATTTT. Full variable domain (remainder filled in from reference TRBV5-1 and TRBJ2-3): KAGVTQTPRYLIKTRGQQVTLSCSPISGHRSVSWYQQTPGQGLQFLFEYFSETQRNKGNFPGRFSGRQFSNSRSEMNVSTLELGDSALYLCASSLEVGSDTQYFGPGTRLTVL.

About this clonotype: The junction does not match germline at one end; this may be a read error. The CDR3 DNA is TGTGCCAGCAGCCACCTACAGGGGGTTGCGAACTTC. Translated: CASSHLQGVANF. The V gene is TRBV3-1, the J gene TRBJ2-4, with 8 bases fitting TRBD1. Germline loops: CDR1 LGHDT, CDR2 YNNKEL (reference sequence). CDR3 length: 12 residues.

This chain joins TRBV7-2 and TRBJ1-2, with 8 bases that match TRBD1. Germline-derived CDR1 and CDR2 are SGHTA and FQGNSA. The CDR3 contains 15 residues. Trimming at V came to 5 bases and at J to 9 bases, leaving 14 bases not matched to a gene. CDR3 amino acids: CASSPRTGRKNSYTF. The CDR3, as DNA: TGTGCCAGCAGCCCTCGGACAGGGAGGAAGAATAGCTACACCTTC.

This chain connects TRBV19 to TRBJ2-5; the D gene is possibly TRBD1 (5 bases). The V end lost 3 bases, the J end lost 2 bases, and 19 bases lay between the germline ends. Germline V gene sequence: CDR1 LNHDA, CDR2 SQIVND (reference sequence). The CDR3 sequence is 17 residues long. This chain's CDR3 is CASSIRAGPAGQETQYF. The CDR3 nucleotides are TGTGCCAGTAGTATTCGGGCAGGACCAGCAGGGCAAGAGACCCAGTACTTC.

Turning to this clonotype: The junction does not match germline at one end; this may be a read error. The chain employs TRBV10-1 and TRBJ2-2, with 12 bases identical to TRBD1. This CDR3 region has 16 residues. From germline, CDR1 is WNHNN and CDR2 SYGVQD (reference sequence). CDR3 in DNA: TGCGCCAGCAGATACCCCGGGACAGGGGGCACCGGGGAGCTGTCTTTT. Translated: CASRYPGTGGTGELSF.

The chain is built from TRBV5-1 and TRBJ2-6; D perhaps matches TRBD2 (7 bases). Germline V gives CDR1 SGHRS, CDR2 YFSETQ. CDR3 size: 17 residues. With 5 bases removed from V and 0 bases from J, the gap between germline ends came to 15 bases. The CDR3 DNA reads as TGCGCCAGCAGAATTCGGGGGGCGATCTCTGGGGCCAACGTCCTGACTTTC. This translates into CASRIRGAISGANVLTF.

The chain uses TRBV7-3 and TRBJ2-1; D might be TRBD2 (5 bases). Trimming left V 4 bases short and J 8 bases short, with 9 bases between. CDR3 size: 12 residues. The V gene's germline CDR1 is SGHTA and CDR2 FQGTGA. DNA for the CDR3: TGTGCCAGCAGCTCAGGAGCGGATGAGCAGTTCTTC. Amino acid sequence: CASSSGADEQFF.

The chain combines TRBV20-1 with TRBJ2-3; no reliable D call. The CDR3 loop spans 14 amino acids. The ends were cut back, 6 bases at V and 2 bases at J, with 15 bases in the middle. Looked up from germline, CDR1 is DFQATT and CDR2 is SNEGSKA (reference sequence). The DNA of the CDR3 is TGCAGTGCCCTTAGGAACTTGAACACAGATACGCAGTATTTT. Protein sequence: CSALRNLNTDTQYF.

This clonotype turned up a few times. The chain links TRBV5-1 to TRBJ2-5; D is ambiguous. Per the germline V gene, CDR1 is SGHRS and CDR2 is YFSETQ. V lost 0 bases and J 6 bases, leaving 15 bases between the germline ends. The CDR3 is 15 residues long. The CDR3 DNA follows: TGCGCCAGCAGCTTGGAAGCACCCTCGTCCCAGACCCAGTACTTC. This encodes CASSLEAPSSQTQYF. Drawing the rest from reference TRBV5-1 and TRBJ2-5, the complete variable domain is KAGVTQTPRYLIKTRGQQVTLSCSPISGHRSVSWYQQTPGQGLQFLFEYFSETQRNKGNFPGRFSGRQFSNSRSEMNVSTLELGDSALYLCASSLEAPSSQTQYFGPGTRLLVL.